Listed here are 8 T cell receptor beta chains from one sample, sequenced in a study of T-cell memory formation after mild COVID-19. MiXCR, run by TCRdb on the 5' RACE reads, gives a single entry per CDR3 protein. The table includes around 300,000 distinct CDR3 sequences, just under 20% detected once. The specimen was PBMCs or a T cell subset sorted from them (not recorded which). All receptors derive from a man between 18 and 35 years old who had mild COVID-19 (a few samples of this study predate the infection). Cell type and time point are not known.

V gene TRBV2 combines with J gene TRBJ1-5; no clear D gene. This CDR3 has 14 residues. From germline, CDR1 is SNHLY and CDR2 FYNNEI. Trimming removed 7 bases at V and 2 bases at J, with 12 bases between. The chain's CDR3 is CASNKKEGNQPQHF. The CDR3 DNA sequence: TGTGCCAGCAACAAGAAGGAGGGCAATCAGCCCCAGCATTTT.

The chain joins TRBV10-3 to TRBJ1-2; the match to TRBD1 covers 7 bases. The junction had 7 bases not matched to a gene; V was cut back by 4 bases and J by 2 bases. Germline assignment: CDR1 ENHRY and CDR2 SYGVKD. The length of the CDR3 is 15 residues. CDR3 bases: TGTGCCATCAGTGGCGGACAGGAGGTAAACTATGGCTACACCTTC. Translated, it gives CAISGGQEVNYGYTF.

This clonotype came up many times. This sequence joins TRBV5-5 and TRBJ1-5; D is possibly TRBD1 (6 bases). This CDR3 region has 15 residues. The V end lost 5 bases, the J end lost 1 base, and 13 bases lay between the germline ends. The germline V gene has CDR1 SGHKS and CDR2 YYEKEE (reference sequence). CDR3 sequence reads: CASRSGHLSNQPQHF. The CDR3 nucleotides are TGTGCCAGCAGATCGGGACACCTAAGCAATCAGCCCCAGCATTTT. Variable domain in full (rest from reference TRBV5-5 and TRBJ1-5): DAGVTQSPTHLIKTRGQQVTLRCSPISGHKSVSWYQQVLGQGPQFIFQYYEKEERGRGNFPDRFSARQFPNYSSELNVNALLLGDSALYLCASRSGHLSNQPQHFGDGTRLSIL.

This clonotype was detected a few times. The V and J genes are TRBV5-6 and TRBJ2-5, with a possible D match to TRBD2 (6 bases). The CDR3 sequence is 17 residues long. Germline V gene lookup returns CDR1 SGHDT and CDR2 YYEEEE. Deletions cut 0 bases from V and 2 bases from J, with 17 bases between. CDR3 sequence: CASSLEGRGADQETQYF. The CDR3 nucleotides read TGTGCCAGCAGCTTGGAGGGCCGCGGGGCCGATCAAGAGACCCAGTACTTC.

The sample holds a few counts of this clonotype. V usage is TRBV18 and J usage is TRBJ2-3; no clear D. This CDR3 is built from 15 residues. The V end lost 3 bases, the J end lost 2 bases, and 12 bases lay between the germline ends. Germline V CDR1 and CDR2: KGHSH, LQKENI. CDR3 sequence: CASSPSTSNTDTQYF. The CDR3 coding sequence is TGTGCCAGCTCACCCAGTACCTCAAACACAGATACGCAGTATTTT.

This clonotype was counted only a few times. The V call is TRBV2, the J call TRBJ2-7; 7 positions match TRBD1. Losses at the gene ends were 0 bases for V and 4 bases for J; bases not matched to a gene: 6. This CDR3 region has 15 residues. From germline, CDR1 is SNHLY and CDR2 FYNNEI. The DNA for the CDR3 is TGTGCCAGCAGTGAAGCGATCAGGACAGGATACGAGCAGTACGTC. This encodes CASSEAIRTGYEQYV.

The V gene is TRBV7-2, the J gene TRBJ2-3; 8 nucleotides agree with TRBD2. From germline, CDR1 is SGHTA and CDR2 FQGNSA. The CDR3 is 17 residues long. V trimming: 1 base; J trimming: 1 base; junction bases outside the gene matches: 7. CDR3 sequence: CASSLGAAAGGTDTQYF. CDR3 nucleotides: TGTGCCAGCAGCTTAGGGGCAGCAGCGGGGGGCACAGATACGCAGTATTTT.

The CDR3 bases are TGTGCCAGCAGTTACTCGGGGGCAGGGATTGGGTCACCCCTCCACTTT. Translating it yields CASSYSGAGIGSPLHF. The chain links TRBV6-5 to TRBJ1-6; maybe TRBD1 (6 bases). Trimming removed 0 bases from V and 10 bases from J, with 16 bases in between. Germline V gives CDR1 MNHEY, CDR2 SVGAGI. The CDR3 runs to 16 residues.